These 13 T cell receptor beta chains came from one sample sequenced in a study of blood T cell repertoires in COVID-19. Clones were sequenced by immunoSEQ multiplex PCR, and TCRdb holds only the in-frame ones, with some missing. The sample consists of under 450,000 clones, less than 90% of them appearing once. The sample taken for sequencing was PBMCs or T cells enriched from blood (not recorded which). These receptors all come from a woman between 50 and 59 years old who had recovered from COVID-19.

The rearrangement joins TRBV18 to TRBJ1-4; no reliable D call. CDR1 is KGHSH, CDR2 LQKENI, per germline. The CDR3 runs 14 residues. V was pared by 4 bases and J by 8 bases, with 14 bases between. The CDR3 DNA reads as TGTGCCAGCTCACAATCCGGAGGGAGCGAAAAACTGTTTTTT. Translated, it gives CASSQSGGSEKLFF.

This chain connects TRBV11-3 to TRBJ2-1; D unresolved. The CDR3 loop spans 16 amino acids. V was clipped by 4 bases and J by 6 bases, with 19 bases between them. Germline V gives CDR1 SGHNT, CDR2 YENEEA. DNA of the CDR3: TGTGCCAGCAGCTCATTTAGCTCGAAGGATCGCAATGAGCAGTTCTTC. Residues: CASSSFSSKDRNEQFF.

The chain joins TRBV19 to TRBJ1-1; TRBD1 matches at 7 bases. The V gene end was trimmed by 6 bases and the J gene end by 1 base; junction bases not matched to a gene: 2. Germline V CDR1 and CDR2: LNHDA, SQIVND (reference sequence). The CDR3 sequence is 13 residues long. The CDR3, as DNA: TGTGCCAGTAGCCAGGGGGAGAACACTGAAGCTTTCTTT. Its protein is CASSQGENTEAFF.

The chain carries TRBV7-8 and TRBJ1-2; D is unclear. The CDR3 is made up of 15 amino acids. V lost 2 bases and J lost 7, with 17 bases in between. Germline V gene data show CDR1 as SGHVS and CDR2 as FQNEAQ. The CDR3 sequence: CASSLKGGREPGYTF. The CDR3, as DNA: TGTGCCAGCAGCTTAAAAGGCGGCAGAGAGCCTGGCTACACCTTC.

The chain uses TRBV19 and TRBJ1-5; 12 bases are a match to TRBD1. In germline, CDR1 is LNHDA, CDR2 SQIVND (reference sequence). The ends lost 3 bases at V and 7 bases at J; junction bases unmatched: 13. The CDR3 totals 18 residues. For the CDR3, the DNA is TGTGCCAGTAGTATTGTCGTAGGGGGGACAGGGGGCGTCCAGCCCCAGCATTTT. This sequence encodes CASSIVVGGTGGVQPQHF.

The rearrangement joins TRBV10-3 to TRBJ1-1; 9 bases agree with TRBD1. The CDR3 covers 16 residues. V was pared by 2 bases and J by 1 base, with 5 bases of the junction left unmatched. Germline CDR1 reads ENHRY; CDR2 reads SYGVKD. The CDR3 DNA follows: TGTGCCATCAGTGAGCCCGGGACAGGGAAGAACACTGAAGCTTTCTTT. Amino acids: CAISEPGTGKNTEAFF.

The chain links TRBV27 to TRBJ1-2; 10 positions match TRBD1. V lost 5 bases and J lost 6; bases outside the gene matches: 9. Germline CDR1 reads MNHEY; CDR2 reads SMNVEV (reference sequence). The CDR3 loop spans 15 amino acids. CDR3 loop: CASSKTGGSSNGYTF. CDR3 nucleotides: TGTGCCAGCAGTAAGACAGGGGGCAGTTCTAATGGCTACACCTTC.

The V gene is TRBV12-3 or TRBV12-4, the J gene TRBJ1-2, with a tentative D call TRBD1 (5 bases). V was clipped by 6 bases and J by 7 bases, with 15 bases between them. The CDR3 has 13 amino acids. In DNA form, the CDR3 reads TGTGCCAGCAGACGGGGTGCGGGGGTTGGCTACACCTTC. Amino acid sequence: CASRRGAGVGYTF.

The CDR3 DNA reads as TGTGCCAGCAGTTACTCGCGGCCTACCGGGGAGCTGTTTTTT. This translates into CASSYSRPTGELFF. The chain is built from TRBV6-2 or TRBV6-3 and TRBJ2-2; D gene unclear. Trimming removed 0 bases at V and 5 bases at J, with 7 bases between. The CDR3 is 14 residues long. The germline CDR1 and CDR2 sequences are MNHEY and SVGEGT.

This rearrangement joins TRBV2 to TRBJ2-7; the D gene is possibly TRBD1 (6 bases). CDR3 length: 12 residues. The V gene lost 10 bases and the J gene lost 1 base, with 11 bases spanning the gap. Germline V gene data show CDR1 as SNHLY and CDR2 as FYNNEI. In DNA, the CDR3 is TGTGCCACCGGACAGAATTCCTACGAGCAGTACTTC. Translating it yields CATGQNSYEQYF.

This chain uses TRBV6-2 or TRBV6-3 with TRBJ2-7; 7 bases line up with TRBD1. V shed 5 bases and J 2 bases; nucleotides not matched to a gene: 12. The CDR3 totals 16 residues. The germline V gene encodes CDR1 MNHEY and CDR2 SVGEGT. The CDR3, as DNA: TGTGCCAGCAGTGGCCGGGACAGCGGCATCCCCTACGAGCAGTACTTC. Protein sequence: CASSGRDSGIPYEQYF.

V is TRBV7-6 and J is TRBJ2-3, with 13 bases identical to TRBD2. The ends lost 5 bases at V and 6 bases at J; junction bases unmatched: 2. There are 14 residues in the CDR3. Germline assignment: CDR1 SGHVS and CDR2 FNYEAQ. The CDR3 region has the DNA TGTGCCAGCAGCATGGGACTAGCGGGGGATACGCAGTATTTT. It encodes CASSMGLAGDTQYF.

CDR3 loop: CASSSDRGFQYF. CDR3 in DNA: TGTGCCAGCAGCTCCGACAGGGGCTTTCAGTACTTC. The chain uses TRBV6-5 and TRBJ2-4; 8 bases line up with TRBD1. V was pared by 6 bases and J by 11 bases, with 6 bases of the junction left unmatched. This CDR3 contains 12 residues. Germline V gene sequence: CDR1 MNHEY, CDR2 SVGAGI.